What follows are 30 T cell receptor beta chains derived from one specimen sequenced in a study of blood T cell repertoires in COVID-19. Generated by immunoSEQ multiplex PCR, the TCRdb table keeps only in-frame clones and is missing some. The sample includes a few hundred thousand clones, around nine tenths of them seen just once. Sequencing was done on a sample of PBMCs or T cells enriched from blood (not recorded which). Receptor source: a woman younger than 45 who had been exposed to COVID-19.

The rearrangement uses TRBV25-1 and TRBJ1-1; no firm D call. This CDR3 has 12 residues. The germline V and J ends were trimmed by 7 bases and 4 bases, with 10 bases remaining between them. The germline V gene encodes CDR1 MGHDK and CDR2 SYGVNS. Here the CDR3 DNA reads TGTGCCAGCACGACGGGGAGCACTGAAGCTTTCTTT. Residues: CASTTGSTEAFF.

This chain connects TRBV30 to TRBJ2-1, with 14 bases fitting TRBD2. The germline gives CDR1 GTSNPN, CDR2 SVGIG (reference sequence). With 0 bases clipped from V and 10 bases from J, the junction kept 20 bases outside the gene matches. The CDR3 has 20 amino acids. CDR3 protein: CAWSVTWGGGTSGSGGEQFF. The CDR3 bases are TGTGCCTGGAGTGTGACGTGGGGCGGAGGGACTAGCGGGAGCGGGGGCGAGCAGTTCTTC.

This chain uses TRBV7-9 with TRBJ1-5; 9 bases line up with TRBD1. Germline loops: CDR1 SEHNR, CDR2 FQNEAQ (reference sequence). The V and J ends lost 5 bases and 6 bases, in that order; junction bases with no gene match: 11. This CDR3 spans 16 amino acids. In DNA, the CDR3 is TGTGCCAGCAGCCTAGGGACAGGGACGGCTGGTCAGCCCCAGCATTTT. It translates to CASSLGTGTAGQPQHF.

The chain employs TRBV12-3 or TRBV12-4 and TRBJ1-2, with a weak D call TRBD1 (6 bases). Between the trimmed V and J ends, which lost 8 bases and 4 bases, there was a span of 11 bases. This CDR3 is 12 amino acids long. Written as DNA, the CDR3 is TGTGCCAGCCTGGACAGCCGCTATGGCTACACCTTC. This gives the protein CASLDSRYGYTF.

This chain's CDR3 is CATSDPGTSGRVEQFF. The CDR3 DNA is TGTGCCACCAGTGACCCCGGGACTAGCGGGAGAGTAGAGCAGTTCTTC. The rearrangement joins TRBV24-1 to TRBJ2-1, with TRBD2 matching 14 bases. Germline V gene lookup returns CDR1 KGHDR and CDR2 SFDVKD. J was trimmed by 10 bases and V by 4 bases; bases with no gene match: 8. The CDR3 consists of 16 residues.

V and J are TRBV11-3 and TRBJ1-1; no clear D gene. The CDR3 runs to 17 residues. Germline CDR1 SGHNT, CDR2 YENEEA. V lost 5 bases, J lost 0 bases, and 19 bases lay in between. The CDR3 protein is CASSDRGRGDLNTEAFF. The CDR3 DNA reads as TGTGCCAGCAGCGATAGAGGGCGTGGAGATCTGAACACTGAAGCTTTCTTT.

The CDR3 sequence: CASSHINRVFRQTGELFF. DNA for the CDR3: TGTGCCAGCAGCCATATTAACAGGGTTTTTCGGCAAACCGGGGAGCTGTTTTTT. This chain uses TRBV5-6 with TRBJ2-2, with D tentatively TRBD1 (6 bases). Germline V gives CDR1 SGHDT, CDR2 YYEEEE. The CDR3 spans 18 residues. The V and J ends lost 4 bases and 5 bases respectively, with 24 bases between them.

The chain combines TRBV29-1 with TRBJ2-5, with TRBD2 identical over 10 bases. Germline CDR1 is SQVTM and CDR2 is ANQGSEA. This CDR3 comprises 14 residues. With V trimmed by 6 bases and J by 5 bases, 9 bases remained unmatched. As DNA, the CDR3 is TGCAGCGTCGTACCTAGCGGGAGCCCCGAGACCCAGTACTTC. It codes for CSVVPSGSPETQYF.

The chain uses TRBV5-1 and TRBJ2-1; 10 nucleotides match TRBD1. Trimming took 4 bases from V and 6 from J; bases not matched to a gene: 7. The CDR3 is 15 amino acids. Germline V gene lookup returns CDR1 SGHRS and CDR2 YFSETQ. CDR3 in amino acids: CASSPGTGAGNEQFF. The CDR3 nucleotides are TGCGCCAGCAGCCCGGGGACAGGGGCGGGCAATGAGCAGTTCTTC.

V usage is TRBV18 and J usage is TRBJ2-3; 10 bases match TRBD2. The CDR3 spans 18 residues. V was clipped by 1 base and J by 5 bases; unmatched bases: 12. Germline V gives CDR1 KGHSH, CDR2 LQKENI. The CDR3 coding sequence is TGTGCCAGCTCACCACTCTCCCCACTAGCGGGAAAAGTAGATACGCAGTATTTT. It encodes CASSPLSPLAGKVDTQYF.

This rearrangement joins TRBV6-6 to TRBJ1-2; weak D call: TRBD1 (6 bases). The V gene lost 5 bases and the J gene lost 1 base, with 11 bases spanning the gap. Per the germline V gene, CDR1 is MNHNY and CDR2 is SVGAGI (reference sequence). The CDR3 runs 14 residues. The CDR3 loop is CASSRTAYNYGYTF. DNA of the CDR3: TGTGCCAGCAGTCGGACAGCGTATAACTATGGCTACACCTTC.

The V call is TRBV2, the J call TRBJ1-5; D remains unclear. Trimming removed 4 bases at V and 1 base at J, with 11 bases between. The CDR3 consists of 15 residues. Germline values: CDR1 SNHLY, CDR2 FYNNEI. CDR3 region: CASSGGFSSNQPQHF. The CDR3 nucleotides read TGTGCCAGCAGTGGCGGGTTCAGCAGCAATCAGCCCCAGCATTTT.

V and J are TRBV7-9 and TRBJ2-7; D possibly corresponds to TRBD1 (6 bases). V was pared by 7 bases and J by 0 bases, with 13 bases between. This CDR3 has 14 amino acids. The germline V gene has CDR1 SEHNR and CDR2 FQNEAQ (reference sequence). CDR3 bases: TGTGCCAGCATACGGACAGATAGCTCCTACGAGCAGTACTTC. Translated: CASIRTDSSYEQYF. The variable domain in full, with the rest retrieved from reference TRBV7-9 and TRBJ2-7, is DTGVSQNPRHKITKRGQNVTFRCDPISEHNRLYWYRQTLGQGPEFLTYFQNEAQLEKSRLLSDRFSAERPKGSFSTLEIQRTEQGDSAMYLCASIRTDSSYEQYFGPGTRLTVT.

J is TRBJ2-3 and V is TRBV18; 9 bases are shared with TRBD2. V dropped 4 bases and J dropped 5; count of bases not matched to a gene: 4. CDR3 length: 14 residues. Germline values: CDR1 KGHSH, CDR2 LQKENI. CDR3 in amino acids: CASSRSGRGDTQYF. CDR3 DNA: TGTGCCAGCTCACGTAGCGGGAGAGGAGATACGCAGTATTTT.

This clone is a singleton in its sample. The V and J genes are TRBV27 and TRBJ1-2; possibly TRBD1 for D (5 bases). The CDR3 has 14 residues. Germline assignment: CDR1 MNHEY and CDR2 SMNVEV (reference sequence). Trimming pared 4 bases from V and 4 bases from J, leaving 13 bases between. DNA of the CDR3: TGTGCCAGCAGTTCAGGGATTAGGGTCTATGGCTACACCTTC. Translated: CASSSGIRVYGYTF.

The rearrangement uses TRBV19 and TRBJ2-7; 10 nucleotides agree with TRBD1. Per the germline V gene, CDR1 is LNHDA and CDR2 is SQIVND (reference sequence). The CDR3 has 14 residues. Trimming removed 7 bases from V and 5 bases from J; junction bases left unmatched: 8. This CDR3 is CASKVTGTGDEQYF. The DNA for the CDR3 is TGTGCCAGTAAAGTCACCGGGACAGGGGACGAGCAGTACTTC.

The chain recombines TRBV3-1 (or the pseudogene TRBV3-2) with TRBJ1-2, with D possibly being TRBD1 (6 bases). Germline CDR1 is LGHDT and CDR2 is YNNKEL (reference sequence). The CDR3 runs 14 residues. Trimming cost V 5 bases and J 5 bases, with 15 bases left between them. The DNA of the CDR3 is TGTGCCAGCAGCAAGGGACAACTTTCTTATGGCTACACCTTC. Amino acids: CASSKGQLSYGYTF.

DNA of the CDR3: TGTGCCTGGACCACCCGACAGGGGAATTCACCCCTCCACTTT. It specifies CAWTTRQGNSPLHF. The J gene is TRBJ1-6, the V gene TRBV30, with 8 bases lining up with TRBD1. J gave up 7 bases and V 4 bases, and 6 bases lay outside the gene matches. Germline assignment: CDR1 GTSNPN and CDR2 SVGIG (reference sequence). The CDR3 is made up of 14 amino acids.

The CDR3 DNA is TGTGCCAGCAGCTCCACCCTGACTAGCGGGAGTTACAATGAGCAGTTCTTC. This sequence encodes CASSSTLTSGSYNEQFF. The chain couples TRBV7-3 to TRBJ2-1, with 12 bases fitting TRBD2. CDR3 length: 17 amino acids. The germline CDR1 and CDR2 sequences are SGHTA and FQGTGA. Losses at the gene ends were 4 bases for V and 4 bases for J; bases not matched to a gene: 8.

Here the CDR3 reads CASSLPLTGGNEQFF. CDR3 in DNA: TGTGCCAGCAGCCTCCCCCTGACAGGGGGCAATGAGCAGTTCTTC. The genes are TRBV7-3 and TRBJ2-1, with TRBD1 matching 9 bases. Germline trimming cut 5 bases from V and 6 bases from J; bases unmatched to any gene: 8. This CDR3 is 15 amino acids long. Looked up from germline, CDR1 is SGHTA and CDR2 is FQGTGA.

The gene calls are TRBV19 and TRBJ2-1; D might be TRBD2 (6 bases). Trimming took off 8 bases at V and 10 bases at J, with 6 bases between the two ends. Germline V gene lookup returns CDR1 LNHDA and CDR2 SQIVND (reference sequence). This CDR3 is 9 amino acids long. The CDR3 loop is CASGREQFF. The CDR3 coding sequence is TGTGCCAGTGGGAGGGAGCAGTTCTTC.

The chain combines TRBV28 with TRBJ1-1; 7 nucleotides align to TRBD1. The V segment lost 1 base and the J segment 5 bases; nucleotides outside the gene matches: 4. Germline V gives CDR1 MDHEN, CDR2 SYDVKM. The CDR3 consists of 14 residues. Here the CDR3 DNA reads TGTGCCAGCAGTTTATCGACAGGGAGAACTGAAGCTTTCTTT. It is translated as CASSLSTGRTEAFF.

The chain recombines TRBV15 with TRBJ1-2; TRBD1 matches at 7 bases. Trimming at V came to 1 base and at J to 5 bases, leaving 10 bases not matched to a gene. The length of the CDR3 is 16 residues. Per the germline V gene, CDR1 is LNHNV and CDR2 is YYDKDF (reference sequence). The chain's CDR3 is CATSRVGLTGRYGYTF. CDR3 nucleotide sequence: TGTGCCACCAGCAGAGTCGGACTGACAGGGAGGTATGGCTACACCTTC.

The chain couples TRBV19 to TRBJ2-3; no definite D call. V was cut by 1 base and J by 4 bases, with 18 bases left in between. The CDR3 sequence is 17 residues long. CDR1 and CDR2 from the germline V gene are LNHDA and SQIVND (reference sequence). CDR3: CASSIASRVFTPDTQYF. The DNA of the CDR3 is TGTGCCAGTAGTATAGCCTCTCGGGTCTTCACCCCAGATACGCAGTATTTT.

The J gene is TRBJ2-3, the V gene TRBV10-2; TRBD2 agrees at 11 bases. The germline CDR1 and CDR2 sequences are WSHSY and SAAADI. This CDR3 is 15 amino acids long. The trim removed 6 bases at V and 1 base at J, leaving 3 bases unmatched. In nucleotides, the CDR3 is TGCGCCAGCAGCCTACTAGCGGGGGGCACAGATACGCAGTATTTT. This encodes CASSLLAGGTDTQYF.

The genes are TRBV10-1 and TRBJ2-3, with D perhaps TRBD2 (5 bases). CDR1 and CDR2 (germline): WNHNN, SYGVQD (reference sequence). Between the trimmed V and J ends, which lost 4 bases and 9 bases, there was a span of 14 bases. The CDR3 has 13 amino acids. CDR3 residues: CASSAGLAVTQYF. CDR3 DNA sequence: TGCGCCAGCAGTGCCGGGCTAGCTGTAACGCAGTATTTT.

This chain connects TRBV27 to TRBJ1-1; D not resolved. Germline assignment: CDR1 MNHEY and CDR2 SMNVEV (reference sequence). CDR3 size: 12 residues. V shed 4 bases and J shed 6 bases, with 9 bases lying between them. CDR3 loop: CASSSWQAEAFF. The CDR3, as DNA: TGTGCCAGCAGTTCGTGGCAGGCTGAAGCTTTCTTT.

The gene calls are TRBV28 and TRBJ1-4; the match to TRBD1 covers 7 bases. V lost 8 bases and J lost 6; bases outside the gene matches: 21. CDR1 and CDR2 from the germline V gene are MDHEN and SYDVKM. The CDR3 totals 18 residues. CDR3 sequence reads: CASAVTGTDPSRYEKLFF. DNA of the CDR3: TGTGCCAGCGCTGTAACCGGGACAGATCCTTCCAGATATGAAAAACTGTTTTTT.

The rearrangement uses TRBV29-1 and TRBJ2-1, with TRBD1 identical over 11 bases. V shed 6 bases and J 3 bases; nucleotides not matched to a gene: 7. The CDR3 is 15 amino acids. Per the germline V gene, CDR1 is SQVTM and CDR2 is ANQGSEA. The CDR3 is CSVGTGGIDYNEQFF. The CDR3 DNA reads TGCAGCGTAGGGACAGGGGGAATCGACTACAATGAGCAGTTCTTC.

V and J are TRBV28 and TRBJ2-7; TRBD2 matches at 9 bases. Germline-derived CDR1 and CDR2 are MDHEN and SYDVKM. The V segment lost 6 bases and the J segment 5 bases; nucleotides outside the gene matches: 14. CDR3 size: 16 residues. The CDR3 coding sequence is TGTGCCAGCAGCCTAATCGATAGCGGGAGTTCGAACGAGCAGTACTTC. Translated, it gives CASSLIDSGSSNEQYF.